Listed below are T cell receptor beta chains from one sample, sequenced in a study of blood T cell repertoires in COVID-19. The table came from immunoSEQ multiplex PCR; TCRdb's copy has only in-frame clones and leaves some out. In the table there are approximately 170,000 clones, around four fifths of which are singletons. Source material: peripheral blood. The receptors were gathered from a woman between 70 and 85 years old who had recovered from COVID-19. Each CDR3 is given with its conserved first and last residue. Each record gives: CDR3 DNA, CDR3 protein, clone size, J gene, D gene, V gene, CDR3 length. D genes are given only for firm matches. Only part of the rows carry a size: once, few, many, or a class if the clone is expanded.

CDR3 DNA: TGTGCCAGCTCCTCCAACGGCAGGGGCCAGAACACTGAAGCTTTCTTT; CDR3 protein: CASSSNGRGQNTEAFF; clone size: .; J gene: TRBJ1-1; D gene: .; V gene: TRBV18; CDR3 length: 16
CDR3 DNA: TGTGCCAGCAGTCCCCTACAAACCGGAGAAACCTATGGCTACACCTTC; CDR3 protein: CASSPLQTGETYGYTF; clone size: once; J gene: TRBJ1-2; D gene: .; V gene: TRBV3-1/TRBV3-2; CDR3 length: 16
CDR3 DNA: TGTGCCAGCAGCCAAGTTTTAACAGTCGGCGAGCAGTACTTC; CDR3 protein: CASSQVLTVGEQYF; clone size: .; J gene: TRBJ2-7; D gene: .; V gene: TRBV3-1/TRBV3-2; CDR3 length: 14
CDR3 DNA: TGTGCCATCAGTGCGGCTAGCGGGAGTTTTGGGGAGCTGTTTTTT; CDR3 protein: CAISAASGSFGELFF; clone size: .; J gene: TRBJ2-2; D gene: TRBD2; V gene: TRBV10-3; CDR3 length: 15
CDR3 DNA: TGTGCCAGCAGTTTATCCCCCCACGGTGGCTACACCTTC; CDR3 protein: CASSLSPHGGYTF; clone size: .; J gene: TRBJ1-2; D gene: .; V gene: TRBV28; CDR3 length: 13
CDR3 DNA: TGTGCCAGCAGCGGACTCCTAGGGGGTGAGCAGTTCTTC; CDR3 protein: CASSGLLGGEQFF; clone size: .; J gene: TRBJ2-1; D gene: .; V gene: TRBV5-6; CDR3 length: 13
CDR3 DNA: TGTGCCAGCAGCTTGCGGGGGGCTCAAGAGACCCAGTACTTC; CDR3 protein: CASSLRGAQETQYF; clone size: .; J gene: TRBJ2-5; D gene: .; V gene: TRBV5-4; CDR3 length: 14
CDR3 DNA: TGTGCCAGCAGCTGGGGAGATCAGCCCCAGCATTTT; CDR3 protein: CASSWGDQPQHF; clone size: once; J gene: TRBJ1-5; D gene: .; V gene: TRBV7-9; CDR3 length: 12
CDR3 DNA: TGCAGTGCTAGTCGAGCGGGACTCAATGAGCAGTTCTTC; CDR3 protein: CSASRAGLNEQFF; clone size: .; J gene: TRBJ2-1; D gene: TRBD2; V gene: TRBV20-1; CDR3 length: 13
CDR3 DNA: TGTGCCAGCAGCACGCCCGGCCTAGCGGGAGGGAGCACCGGGGAGCTGTTTTTT; CDR3 protein: CASSTPGLAGGSTGELFF; clone size: .; J gene: TRBJ2-2; D gene: TRBD2; V gene: TRBV5-4; CDR3 length: 18
CDR3 DNA: TGTGCCAGCAGCCCGAGGACAGGGGAGGAAAAACTGTTTTTT; CDR3 protein: CASSPRTGEEKLFF; clone size: .; J gene: TRBJ1-4; D gene: TRBD1; V gene: TRBV9; CDR3 length: 14
CDR3 DNA: TGTGCCAGCAGCCCCCGACTAGCGGGAGGCCCATCCCTCTACAATGAGCAGTTCTTC; CDR3 protein: CASSPRLAGGPSLYNEQFF; clone size: .; J gene: TRBJ2-1; D gene: TRBD2; V gene: TRBV7-2; CDR3 length: 19
CDR3 DNA: TGTGCCAGCAGCCCTCCGGGGGTCTACAATGAGCAGTTCTTC; CDR3 protein: CASSPPGVYNEQFF; clone size: .; J gene: TRBJ2-1; D gene: .; V gene: TRBV5-4; CDR3 length: 14
CDR3 DNA: TGTGCCATCAGTGGGGACTTTTACACCGGGGAGCTGTTTTTT; CDR3 protein: CAISGDFYTGELFF; clone size: .; J gene: TRBJ2-2; D gene: .; V gene: TRBV10-3; CDR3 length: 14
CDR3 DNA: TGTGCCAGCAGCTTCCAGGGGATGAACACTGAAGCTTTCTTT; CDR3 protein: CASSFQGMNTEAFF; clone size: .; J gene: TRBJ1-1; D gene: .; V gene: TRBV7-2; CDR3 length: 14
CDR3 DNA: TGTGCCAGCAGTCCCGGGAGCGAGCAGTACTTC; CDR3 protein: CASSPGSEQYF; clone size: .; J gene: TRBJ2-7; D gene: .; V gene: TRBV6-6; CDR3 length: 11
CDR3 DNA: TGTGCCAGCAGTTTATACCGCCCCGACGGGAGAAAGACCCAGTACTTC; CDR3 protein: CASSLYRPDGRKTQYF; clone size: once; J gene: TRBJ2-5; D gene: .; V gene: TRBV28; CDR3 length: 16
CDR3 DNA: TGCGCCAGCAGCCGGACAGACTCCTACGAGCAGTACTTC; CDR3 protein: CASSRTDSYEQYF; clone size: .; J gene: TRBJ2-7; D gene: .; V gene: TRBV5-1; CDR3 length: 13
CDR3 DNA: TGTGCCAGCAGCGTACGTGACCGGGACTCCTACGAGCAGTACTTC; CDR3 protein: CASSVRDRDSYEQYF; clone size: .; J gene: TRBJ2-7; D gene: .; V gene: TRBV9; CDR3 length: 15
CDR3 DNA: TGTGCCAGCACCCGGACAGGGAGCTCCTACGAGCAGTACTTC; CDR3 protein: CASTRTGSSYEQYF; clone size: .; J gene: TRBJ2-7; D gene: TRBD1; V gene: TRBV6-5; CDR3 length: 14
CDR3 DNA: TGCAGTGCTAGTTGGCTAGCGAACTCCTACGAGCAGTACTTC; CDR3 protein: CSASWLANSYEQYF; clone size: .; J gene: TRBJ2-7; D gene: .; V gene: TRBV20-1; CDR3 length: 14
CDR3 DNA: TGTGCCAGCAGCGTAGGGGGACAGGCCTACGAGCAGTACTTC; CDR3 protein: CASSVGGQAYEQYF; clone size: .; J gene: TRBJ2-7; D gene: TRBD1; V gene: TRBV9; CDR3 length: 14
CDR3 DNA: TGTGCCAGCAGCTTAGGGCGGGGCCGCGGTGGAGAGACCCAGTACTTC; CDR3 protein: CASSLGRGRGGETQYF; clone size: .; J gene: TRBJ2-5; D gene: .; V gene: TRBV7-2; CDR3 length: 16
CDR3 DNA: TGTGCCAGCAGCTTATCTAGCGCCCAAGAGACCCAGTACTTC; CDR3 protein: CASSLSSAQETQYF; clone size: few; J gene: TRBJ2-5; D gene: .; V gene: TRBV7-2; CDR3 length: 14
CDR3 DNA: TGTGCCTGGAGACATCTGGGCCTCCGCTCTGGAAACACCATATATTTT; CDR3 protein: CAWRHLGLRSGNTIYF; clone size: few; J gene: TRBJ1-3; D gene: .; V gene: TRBV30; CDR3 length: 16
CDR3 DNA: TGTGCCATCAGTGAAGGGCAGGGGGCAGAGACCCAGTACTTC; CDR3 protein: CAISEGQGAETQYF; clone size: .; J gene: TRBJ2-5; D gene: TRBD1; V gene: TRBV10-3; CDR3 length: 14
CDR3 DNA: TGCGCCAGCAGCTTGCGGGGGGCCGTGAACACTGAAGCTTTCTTT; CDR3 protein: CASSLRGAVNTEAFF; clone size: .; J gene: TRBJ1-1; D gene: .; V gene: TRBV5-1; CDR3 length: 15
CDR3 DNA: TGTGCCAGCTCACCCCTCGGTCGGGGAGGGGCCTACAATGAGCAGTTCTTC; CDR3 protein: CASSPLGRGGAYNEQFF; clone size: .; J gene: TRBJ2-1; D gene: TRBD2; V gene: TRBV18; CDR3 length: 17
CDR3 DNA: TGTGCCAGCAGCCCGGGGTTGGGGGCACAAGAGACCCAGTACTTC; CDR3 protein: CASSPGLGAQETQYF; clone size: .; J gene: TRBJ2-5; D gene: .; V gene: TRBV5-8; CDR3 length: 15
CDR3 DNA: TGCGCCAGCAGGGGGACGGGACAGGGTCTCGGCTACACCTTC; CDR3 protein: CASRGTGQGLGYTF; clone size: .; J gene: TRBJ1-2; D gene: TRBD1; V gene: TRBV5-1; CDR3 length: 14
CDR3 DNA: TGTGCCAGCAGCGCCAGGGGAAAACAAGAGACCCAGTACTTC; CDR3 protein: CASSARGKQETQYF; clone size: .; J gene: TRBJ2-5; D gene: .; V gene: TRBV25-1; CDR3 length: 14
CDR3 DNA: TGTGCCAGCAGCCGCATAGTGGGAGTTGGGGAGACCCAGTACTTC; CDR3 protein: CASSRIVGVGETQYF; clone size: .; J gene: TRBJ2-5; D gene: .; V gene: TRBV5-4; CDR3 length: 15
CDR3 DNA: TGCGCCAGCAGCCAGGACAGTGATCAGCCCCAGCATTTT; CDR3 protein: CASSQDSDQPQHF; clone size: .; J gene: TRBJ1-5; D gene: .; V gene: TRBV5-1; CDR3 length: 13
CDR3 DNA: TGTGCCAGCAGCTCCCCTCGTGGCGGCCGCACAGATACGCAGTATTTT; CDR3 protein: CASSSPRGGRTDTQYF; clone size: many; J gene: TRBJ2-3; D gene: .; V gene: TRBV3-1/TRBV3-2; CDR3 length: 16
CDR3 DNA: TGTGCCAGCAGCTTAGAAGGGGCTTACACTGAAGCTTTCTTT; CDR3 protein: CASSLEGAYTEAFF; clone size: few; J gene: TRBJ1-1; D gene: .; V gene: TRBV7-9; CDR3 length: 14
CDR3 DNA: TGTGCCAGCGGGGGACTAGCAGGAAGCGCAGATACGCAGTATTTT; CDR3 protein: CASGGLAGSADTQYF; clone size: .; J gene: TRBJ2-3; D gene: TRBD2; V gene: TRBV6-5; CDR3 length: 15
CDR3 DNA: TGTGCCAGCAGCTTATCCGCGGGGGCAGATACGCAGTATTTT; CDR3 protein: CASSLSAGADTQYF; clone size: .; J gene: TRBJ2-3; D gene: TRBD2; V gene: TRBV7-9; CDR3 length: 14